The 11 T cell receptor beta chains listed next were all sequenced from one sample in a study of cytomegalovirus exposure and HLA in healthy donors. Researchers ran the PCR with 60 Vbeta and 13 Jbeta primers. Assay used: immunoSEQ multiplex PCR; TCRdb lists only in-frame clones, some missing. The profile shows about 140,000 clones, 80% of them singletons. Sequenced material: PBMCs. The receptors stem from a middle-aged man in good health and CMV-seronegative.

The chain joins TRBV19 to TRBJ2-7, with 9 bases matching TRBD2. CDR3 length: 15 amino acids. Unmatched junction bases numbered 4, after V lost 3 bases and J lost 1 base. Per germline, CDR1 LNHDA and CDR2 SQIVND (reference sequence). CDR3 sequence (DNA): TGTGCCAGTAGTATGTCTAGCGGGAAGTCCTACGAGCAGTACTTC. It translates to CASSMSSGKSYEQYF.

The table lists this clone with a few counts. The chain joins TRBV7-2 to TRBJ2-5; 7 bases are a match to TRBD2. Trimming cost V 7 bases and J 5 bases; bases outside gene matches: 4. Germline V gene lookup returns CDR1 SGHTA and CDR2 FQGNSA. The CDR3 loop spans 12 amino acids. This chain's CDR3 is CASTGEGETQYF. As DNA, the CDR3 is TGTGCCAGCACGGGGGAGGGGGAGACCCAGTACTTC.

The chain uses TRBV7-6 and TRBJ2-7; no definite D call. The V gene lost 2 bases and the J gene lost 3 bases, with 8 bases spanning the gap. This CDR3 contains 13 residues. Per germline, CDR1 SGHVS and CDR2 FNYEAQ. CDR3 sequence (DNA): TGTGCCAGCAGCTTATCGGGTGGCTACGAGCAGTACTTC. As protein: CASSLSGGYEQYF. Full variable domain (missing parts from reference TRBV7-6 and TRBJ2-7): GAGVSQSPRYKVTKRGQDVALRCDPISGHVSLYWYRQALGQGPEFLTYFNYEAQQDKSGLPNDRFSAERPEGSISTLTIQRTEQRDSAMYRCASSLSGGYEQYFGPGTRLTVT.

CDR3 protein: CASSFQLGQGQGETQYF. DNA of the CDR3: TGTGCCAGCAGCTTTCAACTGGGACAGGGGCAGGGTGAGACCCAGTACTTC. The gene calls are TRBV11-2 and TRBJ2-5; 10 nucleotides align to TRBD1. Germline CDR1 reads SGHAT; CDR2 reads FQNNGV. The CDR3 has 17 amino acids. The V segment lost 3 bases and the J segment 5 bases; nucleotides outside the gene matches: 12.

The V gene is TRBV7-2, the J gene TRBJ2-3; D is undetermined. Germline CDR1 SGHTA, CDR2 FQGNSA. V gave up 2 bases and J gave up 4 bases, with 10 bases separating them. There are 14 residues in the CDR3. CDR3 DNA sequence: TGTGCCAGCAGCTTAACCCAGGCCGCAGATACGCAGTATTTT. Its translation is CASSLTQAADTQYF.

The chain employs TRBV19 and TRBJ1-3, with 7 nucleotides matching TRBD1. Germline CDR1 LNHDA, CDR2 SQIVND (reference sequence). With 3 bases clipped from V and 2 bases from J, the junction kept 7 bases outside the gene matches. This CDR3 comprises 16 residues. This CDR3 reads CASSIPPTGTGNTIYF. CDR3 in DNA: TGTGCCAGTAGTATCCCCCCGACAGGGACTGGAAACACCATATATTTT. The whole variable domain, remainder taken from reference TRBV19 and TRBJ1-3, is DGGITQSPKYLFRKEGQNVTLSCEQNLNHDAMYWYRQDPGQGLRLIYYSQIVNDFQKGDIAEGYSVSREKKESFPLTVTSAQKNPTAFYLCASSIPPTGTGNTIYFGEGSWLTVV.

V is TRBV30 and J is TRBJ1-4; D possibly corresponds to TRBD1 (5 bases). CDR1 is GTSNPN and CDR2 is SVGIG in the germline V gene (reference sequence). This CDR3 has 15 amino acids. V was cut by 2 bases and J by 5 bases, with 15 bases left in between. The CDR3 region has the DNA TGTGCCTGGAGTTCCCCCCGACAGTCAAATGAAAAACTGTTTTTT. Translating gives CAWSSPRQSNEKLFF.

V gene TRBV27 combines with J gene TRBJ2-2; TRBD2 is a possible D gene (5 bases). The V gene lost 3 bases and the J gene lost 5 bases, with 7 bases spanning the gap. The germline V gene encodes CDR1 MNHEY and CDR2 SMNVEV (reference sequence). The CDR3 runs to 13 residues. Written as DNA, the CDR3 is TGTGCCAGCAGTTTTGGCGGGACCGGGGAGCTGTTTTTT. Translated: CASSFGGTGELFF.

This clone was counted between two and nine times. V usage is TRBV5-1 and J usage is TRBJ2-6; maybe TRBD1 (5 bases). CDR1 and CDR2 (germline): SGHRS, YFSETQ. The CDR3 contains 16 residues. The V gene lost 5 bases and the J gene lost 0 bases, with 12 bases spanning the gap. The CDR3 bases are TGCGCCAGCAGTCAGGACACCAACTCTGGGGCCAACGTCCTGACTTTC. Its protein is CASSQDTNSGANVLTF.

The V call is TRBV27, the J call TRBJ2-2; 8 bases line up with TRBD2. The germline CDR1 and CDR2 sequences are MNHEY and SMNVEV (reference sequence). Trimming at V came to 10 bases and at J to 2 bases, leaving 12 bases not matched to a gene. The CDR3 length is 16 residues. CDR3 nucleotides: TGTGCCACCTCACGCGCGGGAGGAGGAAACACCGGGGAGCTGTTTTTT. This sequence encodes CATSRAGGGNTGELFF.

The chain links TRBV27 to TRBJ2-3; 9 nucleotides line up with TRBD2. V lost 7 bases and J lost 1; bases outside the gene matches: 12. CDR1 is MNHEY and CDR2 is SMNVEV in the germline V gene (reference sequence). The CDR3 spans 17 residues. DNA for the CDR3: TGTGCCAGCACCTCGTCAAGGGTAGCGGGGGGCACAGATACGCAGTATTTT. Its translation: CASTSSRVAGGTDTQYF.